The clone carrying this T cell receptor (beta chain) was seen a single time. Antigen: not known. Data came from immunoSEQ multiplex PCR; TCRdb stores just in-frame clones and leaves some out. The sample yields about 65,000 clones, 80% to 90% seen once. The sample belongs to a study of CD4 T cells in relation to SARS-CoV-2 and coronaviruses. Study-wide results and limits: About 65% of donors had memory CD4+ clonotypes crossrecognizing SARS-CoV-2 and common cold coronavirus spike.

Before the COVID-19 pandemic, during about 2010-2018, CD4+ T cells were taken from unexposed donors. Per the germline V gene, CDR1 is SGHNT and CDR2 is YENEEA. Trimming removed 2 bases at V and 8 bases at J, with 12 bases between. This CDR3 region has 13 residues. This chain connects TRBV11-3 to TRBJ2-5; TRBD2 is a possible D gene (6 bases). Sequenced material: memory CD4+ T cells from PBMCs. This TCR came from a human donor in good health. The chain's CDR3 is CASSLSQGGTQYF. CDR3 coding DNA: TGTGCCAGCAGCTTAAGCCAGGGAGGTACCCAGTACTTC.